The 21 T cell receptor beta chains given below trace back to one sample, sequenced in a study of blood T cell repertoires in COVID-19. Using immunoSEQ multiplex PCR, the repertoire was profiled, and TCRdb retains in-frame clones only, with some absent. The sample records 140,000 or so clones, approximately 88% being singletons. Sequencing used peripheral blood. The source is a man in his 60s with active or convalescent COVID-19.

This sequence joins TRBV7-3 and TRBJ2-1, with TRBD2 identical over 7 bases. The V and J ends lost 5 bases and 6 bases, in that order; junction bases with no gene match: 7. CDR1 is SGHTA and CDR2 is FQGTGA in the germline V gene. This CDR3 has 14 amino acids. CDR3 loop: CASSPDLAVNEQFF. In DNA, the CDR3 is TGTGCCAGCAGCCCCGATCTAGCGGTCAATGAGCAGTTCTTC. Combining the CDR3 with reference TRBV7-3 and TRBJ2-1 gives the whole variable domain GAGVSQTPSNKVTEKGKYVELRCDPISGHTALYWYRQSLGQGPEFLIYFQGTGAADDSGLPNDRFFAVRPEGSVSTLKIQRTERGDSAVYLCASSPDLAVNEQFFGPGTRLTVL.

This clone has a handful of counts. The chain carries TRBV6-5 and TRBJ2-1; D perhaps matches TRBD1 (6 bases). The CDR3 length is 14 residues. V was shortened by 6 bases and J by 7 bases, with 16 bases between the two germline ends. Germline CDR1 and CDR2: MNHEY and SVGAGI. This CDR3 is CASRNTGPLNEQFF. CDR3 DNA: TGTGCCAGCAGGAATACAGGGCCGTTGAATGAGCAGTTCTTC.

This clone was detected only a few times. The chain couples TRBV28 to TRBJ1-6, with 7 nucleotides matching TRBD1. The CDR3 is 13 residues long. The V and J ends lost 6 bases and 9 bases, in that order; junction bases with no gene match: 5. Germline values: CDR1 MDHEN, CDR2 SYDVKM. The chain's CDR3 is CASRAGGASPLHF. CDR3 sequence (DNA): TGTGCCAGCAGGGCAGGGGGAGCTTCACCCCTCCACTTT.

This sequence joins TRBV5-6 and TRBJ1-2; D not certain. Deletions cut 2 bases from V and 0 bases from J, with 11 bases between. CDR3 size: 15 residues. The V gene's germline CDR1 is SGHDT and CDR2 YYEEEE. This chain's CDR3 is CASSLRGPANYGYTF. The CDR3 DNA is TGTGCCAGCAGCTTACGAGGGCCAGCTAACTATGGCTACACCTTC.

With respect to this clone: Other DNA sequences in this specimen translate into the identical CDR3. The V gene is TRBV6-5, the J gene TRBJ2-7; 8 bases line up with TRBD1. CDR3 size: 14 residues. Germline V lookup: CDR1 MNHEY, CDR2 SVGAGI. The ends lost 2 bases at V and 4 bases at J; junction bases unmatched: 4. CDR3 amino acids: CASSYGQGAYEQYF. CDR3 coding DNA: TGTGCCAGCAGTTACGGGCAGGGGGCGTACGAGCAGTACTTC.

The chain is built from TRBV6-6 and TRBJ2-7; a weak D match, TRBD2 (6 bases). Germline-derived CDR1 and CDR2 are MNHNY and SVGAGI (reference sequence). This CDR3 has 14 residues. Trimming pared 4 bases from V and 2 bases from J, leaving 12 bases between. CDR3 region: CASSFGGTTYEQYF. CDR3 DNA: TGTGCCAGCAGTTTCGGGGGAACAACCTACGAGCAGTACTTC.

The CDR3 spells CASSLTVSSYEQYF. The CDR3 region has the DNA TGTGCCAGCAGTTTGACAGTTAGCTCCTACGAGCAGTACTTC. The rearrangement joins TRBV6-5 to TRBJ2-7; TRBD1 might be the D (5 bases). With 4 bases removed from V and 0 bases from J, the gap between germline ends came to 10 bases. The CDR3 covers 14 residues. The germline V gene has CDR1 MNHEY and CDR2 SVGAGI.

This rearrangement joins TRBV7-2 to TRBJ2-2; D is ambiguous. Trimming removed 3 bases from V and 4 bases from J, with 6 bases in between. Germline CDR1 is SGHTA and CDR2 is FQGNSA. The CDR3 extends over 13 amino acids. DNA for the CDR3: TGTGCCAGCAGCTTTACCGGCACCGGGGAGCTGTTTTTT. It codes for CASSFTGTGELFF.

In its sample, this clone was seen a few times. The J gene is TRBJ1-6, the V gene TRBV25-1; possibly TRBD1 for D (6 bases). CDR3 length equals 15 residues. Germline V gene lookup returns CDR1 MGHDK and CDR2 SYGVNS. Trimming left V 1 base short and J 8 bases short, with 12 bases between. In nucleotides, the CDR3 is TGTGCCAGCAGTGAATGGGGCAGGGGTGATTCACCCCTCCACTTT. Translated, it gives CASSEWGRGDSPLHF.

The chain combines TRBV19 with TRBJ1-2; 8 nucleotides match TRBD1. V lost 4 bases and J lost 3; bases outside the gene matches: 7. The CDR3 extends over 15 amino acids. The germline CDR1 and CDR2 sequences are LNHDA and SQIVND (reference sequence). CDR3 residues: CASSRRQGSDYGYTF. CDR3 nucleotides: TGTGCCAGTAGTAGAAGACAGGGGTCCGACTATGGCTACACCTTC.

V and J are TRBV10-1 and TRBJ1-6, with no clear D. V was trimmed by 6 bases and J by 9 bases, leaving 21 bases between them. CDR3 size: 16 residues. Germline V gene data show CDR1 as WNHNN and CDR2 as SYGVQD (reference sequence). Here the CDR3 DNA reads TGCGCCAGCAGGGATGATGCCCGGAGGCAGAGTTCACCCCTCCACTTT. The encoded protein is CASRDDARRQSSPLHF.

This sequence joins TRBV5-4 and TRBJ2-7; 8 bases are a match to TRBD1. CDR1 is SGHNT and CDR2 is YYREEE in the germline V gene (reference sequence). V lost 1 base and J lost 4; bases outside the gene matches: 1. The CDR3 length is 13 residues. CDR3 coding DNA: TGTGCCAGCAGCTTGACAGGGGGGTACGAGCAGTACTTC. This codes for CASSLTGGYEQYF.

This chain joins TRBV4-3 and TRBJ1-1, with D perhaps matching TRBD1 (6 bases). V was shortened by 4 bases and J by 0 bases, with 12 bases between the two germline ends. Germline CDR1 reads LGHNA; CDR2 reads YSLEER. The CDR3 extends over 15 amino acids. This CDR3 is CASSREGTLNTEAFF. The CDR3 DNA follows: TGCGCCAGCAGCCGAGAAGGGACATTGAACACTGAAGCTTTCTTT.

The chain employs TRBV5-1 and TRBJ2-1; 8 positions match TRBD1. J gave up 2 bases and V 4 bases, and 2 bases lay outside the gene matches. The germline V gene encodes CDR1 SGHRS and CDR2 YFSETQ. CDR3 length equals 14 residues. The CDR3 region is CASSGTGAYNEQFF. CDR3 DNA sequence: TGCGCCAGCAGCGGGACAGGAGCCTACAATGAGCAGTTCTTC. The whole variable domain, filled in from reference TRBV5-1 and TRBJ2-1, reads KAGVTQTPRYLIKTRGQQVTLSCSPISGHRSVSWYQQTPGQGLQFLFEYFSETQRNKGNFPGRFSGRQFSNSRSEMNVSTLELGDSALYLCASSGTGAYNEQFFGPGTRLTVL.

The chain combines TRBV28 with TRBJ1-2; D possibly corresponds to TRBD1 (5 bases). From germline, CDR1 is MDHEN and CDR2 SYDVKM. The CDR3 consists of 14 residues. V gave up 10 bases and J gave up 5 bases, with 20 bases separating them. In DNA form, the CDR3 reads TGTGCCATCCATCCTATTGGGGCCCGGTATGGCTACACCTTC. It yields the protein CAIHPIGARYGYTF.

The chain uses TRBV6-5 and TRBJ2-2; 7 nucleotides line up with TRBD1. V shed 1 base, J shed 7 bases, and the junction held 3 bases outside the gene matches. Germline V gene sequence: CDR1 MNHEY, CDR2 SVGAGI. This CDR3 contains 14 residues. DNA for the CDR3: TGTGCCAGCAGTTACTACAGGGGAGACGGGGAGCTGTTTTTT. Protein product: CASSYYRGDGELFF.

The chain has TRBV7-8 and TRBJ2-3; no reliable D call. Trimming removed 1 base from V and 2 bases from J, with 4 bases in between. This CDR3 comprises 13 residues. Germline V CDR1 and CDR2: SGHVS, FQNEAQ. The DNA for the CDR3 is TGTGCCAGCAGCTTAGATCTCACAGATACGCAGTATTTT. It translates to CASSLDLTDTQYF.

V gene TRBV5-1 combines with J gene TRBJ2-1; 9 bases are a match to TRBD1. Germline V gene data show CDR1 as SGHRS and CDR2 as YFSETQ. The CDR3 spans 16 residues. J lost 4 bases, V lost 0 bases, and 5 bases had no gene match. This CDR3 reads CASSLAGTGKYNEQFF. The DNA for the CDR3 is TGCGCCAGCAGCTTGGCCGGGACAGGGAAATACAATGAGCAGTTCTTC.

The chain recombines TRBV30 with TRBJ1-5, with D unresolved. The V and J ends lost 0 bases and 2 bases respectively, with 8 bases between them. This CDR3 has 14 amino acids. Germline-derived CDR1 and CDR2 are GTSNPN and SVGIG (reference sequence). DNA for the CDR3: TGTGCCTGGAGTGTTGGCTTGGGCAATCAGCCCCAGCATTTT. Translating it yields CAWSVGLGNQPQHF.

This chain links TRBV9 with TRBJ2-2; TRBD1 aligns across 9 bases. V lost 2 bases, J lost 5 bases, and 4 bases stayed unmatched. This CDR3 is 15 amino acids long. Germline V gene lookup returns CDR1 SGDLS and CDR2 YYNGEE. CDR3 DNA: TGTGCCAGCAGCGTGGGACAGGGAGGAACCGGGGAGCTGTTTTTT. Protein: CASSVGQGGTGELFF.

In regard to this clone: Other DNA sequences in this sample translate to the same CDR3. The CDR3 sequence: CASRTGGNYGYTF. The CDR3 DNA reads TGTGCCAGCCGGACAGGGGGTAACTATGGCTACACCTTC. The chain couples TRBV25-1 to TRBJ1-2, with 10 bases that match TRBD1. V was clipped by 8 bases and J by 1 base; unmatched bases: 1. The CDR3 runs 13 residues. Germline CDR1 is MGHDK and CDR2 is SYGVNS.